This passage covers 3 T cell receptor beta chains from one sample sequenced in a study of vaccination and CD4 T cells after COVID-19. The study sequenced cultured CD4+ T cell DNA using the Oncomine TCR Beta short-read assay. MiXCR, run by TCRdb on the PCR reads, gives a single entry per CDR3 protein. The table lists more than 15,000 distinct CDR3 sequences, 52% of them singletons, with around 9.6% in the top ten. Which antigens these TCRs recognize remains unknown. Described treatment: approximately 11-day PBMC culture with coronavirus spike peptide pools or control peptides (ViraFEST assay). Sequencing input: CD4+ T cells from blood, cultured in vitro. The receptors come from a human donor who had recovered from COVID-19.

This clonotype was picked up a small number of times. The CDR3 DNA follows: TGCAGTGCTAGGGTACAGGACTATGGCTACACCTTC. This translates into CSARVQDYGYTF. The chain links TRBV20-1 to TRBJ1-2, with D perhaps matching TRBD1 (5 bases). This CDR3 is built from 12 residues. Between the trimmed V and J ends, which lost 3 bases and 3 bases, there was a span of 8 bases. Germline V gene data show CDR1 as DFQATT and CDR2 as SNEGSKA (reference sequence).

The V gene is TRBV20-1, the J gene TRBJ2-2; D not certain. The V gene's germline CDR1 is DFQATT and CDR2 SNEGSKA (reference sequence). The CDR3 runs 15 residues. The CDR3 nucleotides are TGCAGCGTCAAGGCGCGGTCCTTAAACACCGGGGAGCTGTTTTTT. This sequence encodes CSVKARSLNTGELFF.

This chain connects TRBV6-1 to TRBJ2-1; D is undetermined. Germline loops: CDR1 MNHNS, CDR2 SASEGT. The V end was cut by 10 bases, the J end by 6 bases, with 19 bases between. The CDR3 spans 14 residues. The CDR3 nucleotides are TGTGCCACCAATCCTTCTCGCAGAGGCAATGAGCAGTTCTTC. As protein: CATNPSRRGNEQFF.